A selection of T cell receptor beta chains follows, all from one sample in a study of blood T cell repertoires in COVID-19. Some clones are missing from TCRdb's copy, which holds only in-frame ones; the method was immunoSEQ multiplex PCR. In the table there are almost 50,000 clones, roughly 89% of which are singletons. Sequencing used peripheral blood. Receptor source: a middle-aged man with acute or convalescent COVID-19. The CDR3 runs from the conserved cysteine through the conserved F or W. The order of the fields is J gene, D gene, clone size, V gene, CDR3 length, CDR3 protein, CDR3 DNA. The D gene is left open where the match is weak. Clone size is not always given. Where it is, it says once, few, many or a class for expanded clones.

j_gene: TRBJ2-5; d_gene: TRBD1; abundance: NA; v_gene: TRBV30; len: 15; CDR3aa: CAWRGGIPYQETQYF; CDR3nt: TGTGCCTGGAGAGGGGGCATACCGTACCAAGAGACCCAGTACTTC
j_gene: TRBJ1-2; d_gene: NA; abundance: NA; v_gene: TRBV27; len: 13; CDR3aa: CASTRSPNYGYTF; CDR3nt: TGTGCCAGCACGAGGTCCCCTAACTATGGCTACACCTTC
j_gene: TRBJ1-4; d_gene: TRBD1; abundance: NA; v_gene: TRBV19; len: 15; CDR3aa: CASSGRQGSNEKLFF; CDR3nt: TGTGCCAGTAGTGGCCGACAGGGATCTAATGAAAAACTGTTTTTT
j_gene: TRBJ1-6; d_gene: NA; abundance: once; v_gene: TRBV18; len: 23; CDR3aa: CASSSEIANNDRFSLTLQSPLHF; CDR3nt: TGTGCCAGCTCAAGTGAGATAGCAAACAACGACCGCTTCTCTCTCACCTTACAATCACCCCTCCACTTT
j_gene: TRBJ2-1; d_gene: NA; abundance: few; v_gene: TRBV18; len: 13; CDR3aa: CASSAGRLVEQFF; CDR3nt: TGTGCCAGCTCGGCAGGGAGGTTGGTTGAGCAGTTCTTC
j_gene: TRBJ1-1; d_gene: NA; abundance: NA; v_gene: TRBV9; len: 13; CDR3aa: CASSVAVNTEAFF; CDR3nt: TGTGCCAGCAGCGTAGCCGTGAACACTGAAGCTTTCTTT
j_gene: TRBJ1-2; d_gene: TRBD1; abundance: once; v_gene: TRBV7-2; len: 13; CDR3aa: CASSLTGGYGYTF; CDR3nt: TGTGCCAGCAGCCTCACAGGGGGCTATGGCTACACCTTC
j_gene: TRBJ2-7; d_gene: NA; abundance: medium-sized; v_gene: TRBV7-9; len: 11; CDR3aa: CASSSAGRQYF; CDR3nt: TGTGCCAGCAGCTCTGCGGGCCGCCAGTACTTC
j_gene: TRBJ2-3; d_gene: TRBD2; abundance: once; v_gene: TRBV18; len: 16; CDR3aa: CASSPGTSGSGFTQYF; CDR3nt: TGTGCCAGCTCACCGGGGACTAGCGGGAGTGGTTTTACGCAGTATTTT
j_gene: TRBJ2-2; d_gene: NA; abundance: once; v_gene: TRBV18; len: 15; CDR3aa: CASSPEGPDTGELFF; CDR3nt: TGTGCCAGCTCACCTGAGGGTCCGGACACCGGGGAGCTGTTTTTT
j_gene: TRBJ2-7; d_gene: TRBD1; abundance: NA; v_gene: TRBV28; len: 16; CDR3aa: CASRLIGQGIPYEQYF; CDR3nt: TGTGCCAGCAGACTCATCGGACAGGGGATTCCCTACGAGCAGTACTTC
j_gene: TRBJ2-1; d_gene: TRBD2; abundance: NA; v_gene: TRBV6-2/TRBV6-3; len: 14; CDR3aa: CASSLSVSGRIQFF; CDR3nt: TGTGCCAGCAGCCTCTCGGTTAGCGGGAGGATTCAGTTCTTC
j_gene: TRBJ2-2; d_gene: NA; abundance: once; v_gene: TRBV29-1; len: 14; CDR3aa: CSAGTLLNTGELFF; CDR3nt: TGCAGCGCGGGAACCTTACTTAACACCGGGGAGCTGTTTTTT
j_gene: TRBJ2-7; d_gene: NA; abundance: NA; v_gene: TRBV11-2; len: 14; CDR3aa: CASRRQQNSYEQYF; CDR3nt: TGTGCCAGCAGGAGACAGCAGAACTCCTACGAGCAGTACTTC
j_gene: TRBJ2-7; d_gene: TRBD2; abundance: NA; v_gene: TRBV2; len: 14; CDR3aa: CASSFAGGPYEQYF; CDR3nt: TGTGCCAGCAGTTTCGCGGGGGGGCCCTACGAGCAGTACTTC
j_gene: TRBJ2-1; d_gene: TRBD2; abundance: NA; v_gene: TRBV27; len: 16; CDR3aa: CASSLGLAGLNNEQFF; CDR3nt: TGTGCCAGCAGTTTAGGGCTAGCGGGACTCAACAATGAGCAGTTCTTC
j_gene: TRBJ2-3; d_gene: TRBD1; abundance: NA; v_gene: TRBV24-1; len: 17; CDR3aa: CATSDFNQGALTDTQYF; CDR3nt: TGTGCCACCAGTGATTTCAACCAGGGGGCCCTCACAGATACGCAGTATTTT
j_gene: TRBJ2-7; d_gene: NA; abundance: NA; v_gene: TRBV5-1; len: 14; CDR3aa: CASSSTGIGYEQYF; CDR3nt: TGCGCCAGCAGCTCCACAGGGATCGGGTACGAGCAGTACTTC
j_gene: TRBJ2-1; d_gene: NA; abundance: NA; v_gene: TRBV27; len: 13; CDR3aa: CASSPLLYNEQFF; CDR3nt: TGTGCCAGCAGTCCACTACTATACAATGAGCAGTTCTTC